This TCR beta chain was sequenced in a study of T cells in Graves' hyperthyroidism and ophthalmopathy. TCR beta CDR3 region amplification was performed from RNA transcripts. Researchers ran a first-round RT-PCR on the TCR CDR3 using the HTBI primer set. MiXCR, run by TCRdb on the multiplex PCR reads, gives a single entry per CDR3 protein. Among approximately 530,000 distinct CDR3 sequences listed, just under 20% were seen once. This clonotype showed up many times. A NOSPECS grade of at least 4, a Clinical Activity Score of at least 3 and duration under 3 months were recorded in ophthalmopathy patients. Every diagnosis used clinical symptoms, serum thyroxine and TRAb, thyroid ultrasound and orbital computed tomography. The V and J ends lost 2 bases and 1 base, in that order; junction bases with no gene match: 3. This CDR3 contains 16 residues. Germline lookup yields CDR1 SNHLY and CDR2 FYNNEI.

The chain is built from TRBV2 and TRBJ2-1; 9 bases line up with TRBD1. Sequencing was done on a sample of blood. The origin of this receptor is a man between 40 and 49 years old with Graves' ophthalmopathy. The CDR3 sequence: CASSERGTGSYNEQFF. CDR3 bases: TGTGCCAGCAGTGAAAGAGGGACAGGGTCCTACAATGAGCAGTTCTTC. The full variable domain, completed using reference TRBV2 and TRBJ2-1, is EPEVTQTPSHQVTQMGQEVILRCVPISNHLYFYWYRQILGQKVEFLVSFYNNEISEKSEIFDDQFSVERPDGSNFTLKIRSTKLEDSAMYFCASSERGTGSYNEQFFGPGTRLTVL.